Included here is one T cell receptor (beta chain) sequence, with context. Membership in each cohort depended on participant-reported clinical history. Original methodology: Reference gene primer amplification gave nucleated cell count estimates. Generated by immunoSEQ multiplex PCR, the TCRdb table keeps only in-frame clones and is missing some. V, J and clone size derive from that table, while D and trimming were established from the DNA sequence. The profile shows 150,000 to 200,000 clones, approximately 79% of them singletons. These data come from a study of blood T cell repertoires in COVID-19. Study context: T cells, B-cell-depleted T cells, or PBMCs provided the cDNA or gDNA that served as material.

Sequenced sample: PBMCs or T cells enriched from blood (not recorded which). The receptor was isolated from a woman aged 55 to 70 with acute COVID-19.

CDR3 in DNA: TGCGCCAGCAGCCACCCGACAGGGGACCGCACAGATACGCAGTATTTT. Its translation is CASSHPTGDRTDTQYF. The rearrangement links TRBV4-1 to TRBJ2-3, with 8 bases identical to TRBD1. Losses at the gene ends were 3 bases for V and 1 base for J; bases not matched to a gene: 6. This CDR3 spans 16 amino acids. Germline CDR1 reads MGHRA; CDR2 reads YSYEKL.